This T cell receptor beta chain stems from a study of blood T cell repertoires in COVID-19. Overall study context: Some COVID-19 samples were acute and others convalescent; all came from the United States, Italy and Spain.

This clone was picked up a small number of times. Sequenced by immunoSEQ multiplex PCR; TCRdb stores in-frame clones only, minus some. Among more than 250,000 clones listed, approximately 87% were seen once. The receptor was isolated from a woman aged 25 to 39 who had recovered from COVID-19. Sequencing used PBMCs or T cells enriched from blood (not recorded which).

CDR3 DNA: TGTGCCAGCAGTGAAAGGTGGGCCCTTAATCAGCCCCAGCATTTT. Protein: CASSERWALNQPQHF. J is TRBJ1-5 and V is TRBV6-1; D not resolved. Per the germline V gene, CDR1 is MNHNS and CDR2 is SASEGT. Trimming pared 2 bases from V and 4 bases from J, leaving 12 bases between. This CDR3 contains 15 residues.